The clone carrying this T cell receptor (beta chain) was counted at least ten times. Germline CDR1 LGHNT, CDR2 FRNRAP. This CDR3 is 18 amino acids long. The germline V and J ends were trimmed by 3 bases and 5 bases, with 22 bases remaining between them. The entry originates in a study of T cells after yellow fever vaccination. TCRdb called the 5' RACE reads again in MiXCR, with one record for every CDR3 protein. The sample contains roughly 74,000 distinct CDR3 sequences, approximately 7.7% of which appear only once. The specimen comprised CD8+ T cells sorted from PBMCs, sampled more than 4 days after the first yellow fever vaccination. The clonotype comes from a man aged 18 to 30 who received the YFV17D yellow fever vaccine. V and J are TRBV12-5 and TRBJ2-2; either TRBD1 or TRBD2 may supply D (5 bases each). The chain's CDR3 is CASGFTLRGTPGTGELFF. CDR3 nucleotide sequence: TGTGCTAGTGGTTTCACCCTGAGGGGCACCCCGGGGACCGGGGAGCTGTTTTTT.